This TCR beta chain was documented in a study of PD-L1 blockade in urothelial cancer. Repertoires were generated with immunoSEQ multiplex PCR, while TCRdb's copy carries only in-frame clones and drops some. The sample consists of about 63,000 clones, approximately 80% of them appearing once. As to time point: pretreatment peripheral blood. This clonotype originated in a man aged 65-85 years with urothelial cancer. The material was PBMCs, obtained around atezolizumab (anti-PD-L1) treatment.

The CDR3 sequence is CASSPLDATEAFF. CDR3 nucleotide sequence: TGTGCCAGCAGCCCTCTAGATGCCACTGAAGCTTTCTTT. This chain joins TRBV5-4 and TRBJ1-1; no firm D call. Per the germline V gene, CDR1 is SGHNT and CDR2 is YYREEE (reference sequence). V was cut by 4 bases and J by 4 bases, with 11 bases left in between. The CDR3 is made up of 13 amino acids.